One and the same sample provided the 14 T cell receptor beta chains below, sequenced in a study of vaccination effects on CD4 cells after COVID-19. Measured with immunoSEQ multiplex PCR; TCRdb has only the in-frame clones, and not every one. The profile shows 24,000 or so clones, roughly three quarters of them singletons. These receptors lack a known antigen. Antigen-specific CD4+ T cells expanded by the ViraFEST assay with viral peptide pools were then sequenced. Around day 10 of culture, CD4+ T cells were separated out. Vaccine administered to participants consisted of two doses of either BNT162b2 or mRNA-1273. The source material was CD4+ T cells from PBMCs cultured with HCoV-229E spike peptides, sampled after COVID-19 vaccination. Receptors were obtained from a human donor who received a COVID-19 vaccine.

The J gene is TRBJ2-6, the V gene TRBV5-4, with 7 bases matching TRBD1. This CDR3 region has 17 residues. CDR1 is SGHNT, CDR2 YYREEE, per germline (reference sequence). Trimming cost V 4 bases and J 4 bases; bases outside gene matches: 11. This CDR3 is CASSQPTGLGGANVLTF. The CDR3 DNA sequence: TGTGCCAGCAGCCAACCGACAGGGTTAGGGGGGGCCAACGTCCTGACTTTC. The full variable domain, rest sourced from reference TRBV5-4 and TRBJ2-6, is ETGVTQSPTHLIKTRGQQVTLRCSSQSGHNTVSWYQQALGQGPQFIFQYYREEENGRGNFPPRFSGLQFPNYSSELNVNALELDDSALYLCASSQPTGLGGANVLTFGAGSRLTVL.

This clone was observed a few times. The chain is built from TRBV27 and TRBJ1-5; D is perhaps TRBD1 (5 bases). Trimming took off 4 bases at V and 0 bases at J, with 16 bases between the two ends. The CDR3 loop spans 17 amino acids. Germline CDR1 is MNHEY and CDR2 is SMNVEV (reference sequence). CDR3 DNA: TGTGCCAGCAGTTCCGCAGGGACGGCCCATAGCAATCAGCCCCAGCATTTT. It yields the protein CASSSAGTAHSNQPQHF.

The chain combines TRBV3-1 (or the pseudogene TRBV3-2) with TRBJ2-7; D may match TRBD1 or TRBD2 (6 bases each). Germline V gene data show CDR1 as LGHDT and CDR2 as YNNKEL (reference sequence). Trimming removed 6 bases from V and 1 base from J, with 13 bases in between. The CDR3 is 14 residues long. This CDR3 reads CASSRRGDSYEQYF. The CDR3 nucleotides are TGTGCCAGCAGTCGAAGGGGGGATTCCTACGAGCAGTACTTC.

The chain links TRBV6-5 to TRBJ1-1, with 12 bases aligning to TRBD1. V was pared by 5 bases and J by 11 bases, with 9 bases of the junction left unmatched. Germline V lookup: CDR1 MNHEY, CDR2 SVGAGI. The CDR3 consists of 14 residues. The CDR3 region has the DNA TGTGCCAGCAGTACCGGGGGACAGGGGGCTTCTGCTTTCTTT. Its translation: CASSTGGQGASAFF.

This clone was counted once. The CDR3 here is CASSISARGGANEKLFF. DNA of the CDR3: TGTGCCAGTAGTATTTCAGCCCGGGGAGGCGCTAATGAAAAACTGTTTTTT. This chain connects TRBV19 to TRBJ1-4; D gene ambiguous. This CDR3 is built from 17 residues. Deletions cut 3 bases from V and 3 bases from J, with 17 bases between. Per the germline V gene, CDR1 is LNHDA and CDR2 is SQIVND (reference sequence).

The chain combines TRBV12-5 with TRBJ1-2, with 7 bases aligning to TRBD1. The V and J ends lost 0 bases and 11 bases, in that order; junction bases with no gene match: 6. CDR3 size: 13 residues. CDR1 is LGHNT and CDR2 is FRNRAP in the germline V gene. As DNA, the CDR3 is TGTGCTAGTGGTTTGGTGGAAACCAGGGGGTACACCTTC. Protein: CASGLVETRGYTF.

This chain joins TRBV3-1 (or the pseudogene TRBV3-2) and TRBJ2-1, with no clear D. The length of the CDR3 is 13 residues. V was shortened by 3 bases and J by 8 bases, with 11 bases between the two germline ends. CDR1 and CDR2 (germline): LGHDT, YNNKEL (reference sequence). CDR3 sequence reads: CASSQTRDDEQFF. CDR3 coding DNA: TGTGCCAGCAGCCAGACCCGAGACGATGAGCAGTTCTTC.

The chain combines TRBV7-7 with TRBJ2-1; 14 nucleotides match TRBD2. J was trimmed by 6 bases and V by 4 bases; bases with no gene match: 8. Looked up from germline, CDR1 is SSHAT and CDR2 is FNYEAQ (reference sequence). This CDR3 region has 17 residues. CDR3 in DNA: TGTGCCAGCAGCTCGGGAAGACTAGCGGGAGGGCCCAATGAGCAGTTCTTC. Protein product: CASSSGRLAGGPNEQFF.

The chain recombines TRBV5-6 with TRBJ2-7; D not resolved. The length of the CDR3 is 12 residues. CDR1 and CDR2 (germline): SGHDT, YYEEEE. The V end was cut by 3 bases, the J end by 6 bases, with 10 bases between. In DNA, the CDR3 is TGTGCCAGCAGCTCACCCTACCGCGAGCAGTACTTC. It specifies CASSSPYREQYF.

This rearrangement joins TRBV21-1 to TRBJ2-3; the table names TRBD1, a call not compared with the DNA. TRBV21-1 is assigned pseudogene status. This CDR3 contains 15 residues. CDR3 in DNA: TGTGCCAGCAGCTTAGTAAAGGGGCCCACAGATACGCAGTATTTT. It yields the protein CASSLVKGPTDTQYF.

The V call is TRBV6-5, the J call TRBJ1-2; D ambiguous. The CDR3 spans 11 residues. Germline V gene lookup returns CDR1 MNHEY and CDR2 SVGAGI. Trimming shortened V by 5 bases and J by 8 bases, and 9 bases separated the two germline ends. The DNA for the CDR3 is TGTGCCAGCAGTAAGGAAGGCGGCTACACCTTC. Residues: CASSKEGGYTF.

The rearrangement uses TRBV5-1 and TRBJ1-5; D not resolved. Germline V gene sequence: CDR1 SGHRS, CDR2 YFSETQ. The CDR3 extends over 13 amino acids. V shed 5 bases and J shed 0 bases, with 6 bases lying between them. The CDR3 loop reads CASSRDSNQPQHF. The CDR3 coding sequence is TGCGCCAGCAGTCGCGATAGCAATCAGCCCCAGCATTTT.

V usage is TRBV6-5 and J usage is TRBJ2-5, with D perhaps matching TRBD1 or TRBD2 (5 bases each). CDR3 size: 11 residues. CDR1 is MNHEY and CDR2 is SVGAGI in the germline V gene. V lost 8 bases, J lost 3 bases, and 7 bases lay in between. For the CDR3, the DNA is TGTGCCAGCGGGACGGAAGAGACCCAGTACTTC. Translating it yields CASGTEETQYF.

J is TRBJ2-5 and V is TRBV3-1 (or the pseudogene TRBV3-2); unclear D gene. Trimming cost V 4 bases and J 6 bases, with 6 bases left between them. Germline CDR1 is LGHDT and CDR2 is YNNKEL (reference sequence). This CDR3 is built from 11 residues. CDR3 loop: CASSPDQTQYF. The CDR3 region has the DNA TGTGCCAGCAGCCCCGACCAGACCCAGTACTTC.